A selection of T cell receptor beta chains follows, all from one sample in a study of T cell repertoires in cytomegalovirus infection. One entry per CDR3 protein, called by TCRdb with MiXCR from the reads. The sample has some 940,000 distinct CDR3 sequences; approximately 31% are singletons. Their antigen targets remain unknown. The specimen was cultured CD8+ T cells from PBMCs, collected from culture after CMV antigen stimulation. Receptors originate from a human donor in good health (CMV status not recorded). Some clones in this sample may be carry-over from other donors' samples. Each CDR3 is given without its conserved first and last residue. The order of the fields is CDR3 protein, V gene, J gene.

cdr3_aa: ASSLGEGIPF
v_call: TRBV7-2
j_call: TRBJ1-1

cdr3_aa: ASSHTPGVHNSPLH
v_call: TRBV7-9
j_call: TRBJ1-6

cdr3_aa: ASSLPGPTGGHGYT
v_call: TRBV7-9
j_call: TRBJ1-2

cdr3_aa: ASSRLGLRETQY
v_call: TRBV6-1
j_call: TRBJ2-5

cdr3_aa: ASSLTLDDLHTGEQF
v_call: TRBV5-1
j_call: TRBJ2-2

cdr3_aa: ASSPPSRDPGFGGELF
v_call: TRBV18
j_call: TRBJ2-2

cdr3_aa: ASRPGSGANVLT
v_call: TRBV7-9
j_call: TRBJ2-6

cdr3_aa: ASSQRPTEAF
v_call: TRBV2
j_call: TRBJ1-1

cdr3_aa: ASSLGGTGGNEQF
v_call: TRBV7-9
j_call: TRBJ2-1

cdr3_aa: SARDQAGRNSPLH
v_call: TRBV20-1
j_call: TRBJ1-6

cdr3_aa: ASSPRYTKRGTGQDTGELF
v_call: TRBV6-2/TRBV6-3
j_call: TRBJ2-2

cdr3_aa: ASSFDSHEQY
v_call: TRBV27
j_call: TRBJ2-7

cdr3_aa: ASSVGFRENYGYT
v_call: TRBV9
j_call: TRBJ1-2

cdr3_aa: ASSVGDWRTSTDTQY
v_call: TRBV9
j_call: TRBJ2-3

cdr3_aa: ASSLGQGLNSPLH
v_call: TRBV7-3
j_call: TRBJ1-6

cdr3_aa: ASSYRAAGANVLT
v_call: TRBV7-2
j_call: TRBJ2-6

cdr3_aa: ASSLGVVSYEQY
v_call: TRBV12-3/TRBV12-4
j_call: TRBJ2-7

cdr3_aa: ASWGLSYNEQF
v_call: TRBV6-2/TRBV6-3
j_call: TRBJ2-1

cdr3_aa: ASSSGDLRRGNYGYT
v_call: TRBV7-9
j_call: TRBJ1-2

cdr3_aa: ASSYVDMSYNEQF
v_call: TRBV6-5
j_call: TRBJ2-1

cdr3_aa: SGELRGTKNIQY
v_call: TRBV29-1
j_call: TRBJ2-4

cdr3_aa: ASSLGLASLEQF
v_call: TRBV6-5
j_call: TRBJ2-1

cdr3_aa: ASSPRGTGTSDGYT
v_call: TRBV7-9
j_call: TRBJ1-2

cdr3_aa: ASSPATSGVYNEQF
v_call: TRBV18
j_call: TRBJ2-1